What follows are 14 T cell receptor beta chains derived from one specimen sequenced in a study of blood T cell repertoires in COVID-19. The table came from immunoSEQ multiplex PCR; TCRdb's copy has only in-frame clones and leaves some out. This table holds 180,000 or so clones, approximately 87% found once. Source material: peripheral blood. Receptors were obtained from a man aged 35 to 55 with active or convalescent COVID-19.

This sequence joins TRBV19 and TRBJ1-3; D is unclear. CDR1 is LNHDA and CDR2 is SQIVND in the germline V gene (reference sequence). The CDR3 contains 14 residues. V was cut by 6 bases and J by 0 bases, with 9 bases left in between. CDR3 loop: CASSPQSSGNTIYF. The CDR3 DNA is TGTGCCAGTAGCCCACAGAGCTCTGGAAACACCATATATTTT.

This chain uses TRBV28 with TRBJ1-6, with D perhaps TRBD1 (5 bases). Per the germline V gene, CDR1 is MDHEN and CDR2 is SYDVKM. CDR3 size: 13 residues. V lost 5 bases to trimming and J lost 7 bases, with 9 bases between them. The CDR3 DNA is TGTGCCAGCAGTCCCTCAGGGAATTCACCCCTCCACTTT. This encodes CASSPSGNSPLHF.

The chain recombines TRBV7-9 with TRBJ1-1; the D is unclear. The CDR3 sequence is 13 residues long. The ends were cut back, 3 bases at V and 0 bases at J, with 5 bases in the middle. Germline V gene lookup returns CDR1 SEHNR and CDR2 FQNEAQ (reference sequence). CDR3 coding DNA: TGTGCCAGCAGCTTCCCTTTGAACACTGAAGCTTTCTTT. Encoded protein: CASSFPLNTEAFF.

V usage is TRBV7-2 and J usage is TRBJ1-2, with 9 nucleotides matching TRBD1. CDR3 size: 12 residues. CDR1 and CDR2 from the germline V gene are SGHTA and FQGNSA. V lost 6 bases and J lost 8; bases outside the gene matches: 4. The CDR3 DNA is TGTGCCAGCAGGACAGGGGGTGGCGGCTACACCTTC. It yields the protein CASRTGGGGYTF.

This clone was counted a single time. The chain combines TRBV29-1 with TRBJ1-4; no clear D. The CDR3 runs to 12 residues. Germline CDR1 is SQVTM and CDR2 is ANQGSEA. Trimming removed 7 bases from V and 1 base from J, with 7 bases in between. CDR3 DNA: TGCAGCGCGACACAAACTAATGAAAAACTGTTTTTT. This gives the protein CSATQTNEKLFF.

J is TRBJ1-6 and V is TRBV3-1 (or the pseudogene TRBV3-2); D is possibly TRBD1 (5 bases). CDR1 is LGHDT, CDR2 YNNKEL, per germline (reference sequence). The V end was cut by 1 base, the J end by 5 bases, with 6 bases between. The CDR3 runs to 14 residues. The CDR3 protein is CASSQGRDNSPLHF. The CDR3 nucleotides read TGTGCCAGCAGCCAAGGCAGGGATAATTCACCCCTCCACTTT.

V and J are TRBV19 and TRBJ1-5, with 8 bases lining up with TRBD1. The length of the CDR3 is 19 residues. CDR1 is LNHDA and CDR2 is SQIVND in the germline V gene (reference sequence). The trim removed 4 bases at V and 3 bases at J, leaving 17 bases unmatched. Here the CDR3 reads CASSRTVQGGFHNNQPQHF. DNA of the CDR3: TGTGCCAGTAGTAGGACTGTACAGGGGGGATTCCATAACAATCAGCCCCAGCATTTT.

V gene TRBV27 combines with J gene TRBJ2-7; TRBD1 matches at 10 bases. The V gene's germline CDR1 is MNHEY and CDR2 SMNVEV (reference sequence). This CDR3 region has 16 residues. V trimming: 2 bases; J trimming: 1 base; junction bases outside the gene matches: 5. As DNA, the CDR3 is TGTGCCAGCAGTTTAAAGGGACAGGGGTTTTCCTACGAGCAGTACTTC. Amino acid sequence: CASSLKGQGFSYEQYF.

In this sample, this clone turned up a few times. The chain has TRBV6-2 or TRBV6-3 and TRBJ2-7, with 7 bases that match TRBD1. This CDR3 is built from 13 residues. Trimming took 4 bases from V and 1 from J; bases not matched to a gene: 1. Germline V lookup: CDR1 MNHEY, CDR2 SVGEGT. The CDR3 sequence is CASSWGQSYEQYF. The DNA for the CDR3 is TGTGCCAGCAGTTGGGGACAGTCCTACGAGCAGTACTTC.

The chain joins TRBV12-3 or TRBV12-4 to TRBJ1-5; D is unresolved. V was shortened by 0 bases and J by 6 bases, with 6 bases between the two germline ends. There are 13 residues in the CDR3. CDR3 DNA: TGTGCCAGCAGTTTAGCAGGGAGTCAGCCCCAGCATTTT. Translated, it gives CASSLAGSQPQHF.

This clone was recorded once. The chain combines TRBV7-6 with TRBJ2-7; D is possibly TRBD2 (6 bases). V lost 1 base and J 7 bases, leaving 17 bases between the germline ends. Germline loops: CDR1 SGHVS, CDR2 FNYEAQ. This CDR3 is built from 15 residues. For the CDR3, the DNA is TGTGCCAGCAGCTTAGACTGGGCGTCCCGGGAGGAGCAGTACTTC. It encodes CASSLDWASREEQYF. Full variable domain (outside the CDR3, taken from reference TRBV7-6 and TRBJ2-7): GAGVSQSPRYKVTKRGQDVALRCDPISGHVSLYWYRQALGQGPEFLTYFNYEAQQDKSGLPNDRFSAERPEGSISTLTIQRTEQRDSAMYRCASSLDWASREEQYFGPGTRLTVT.

This chain connects TRBV5-5 to TRBJ2-5, with 14 bases that match TRBD2. The V and J ends lost 0 bases and 5 bases, in that order; junction bases with no gene match: 6. The CDR3 is made up of 17 amino acids. CDR1 and CDR2 (germline): SGHKS, YYEKEE (reference sequence). CDR3 protein: CASSLAGLAGGWETQYF. The CDR3 DNA reads as TGTGCCAGCAGCTTGGCCGGACTAGCGGGGGGCTGGGAGACCCAGTACTTC.

CDR3 sequence: CASSQSPGTGNGYTF. The CDR3 DNA reads TGTGCCAGCAGCCAATCACCCGGGACAGGGAATGGCTACACCTTC. This chain joins TRBV14 and TRBJ1-2, with TRBD1 matching 9 bases. J lost 6 bases, V lost 2 bases, and 7 bases had no gene match. Germline V gene lookup returns CDR1 SGHDN and CDR2 FVKESK. The CDR3 runs to 15 residues. Full variable domain (missing parts from reference TRBV14 and TRBJ1-2): EAGVTQFPSHSVIEKGQTVTLRCDPISGHDNLYWYRRVMGKEIKFLLHFVKESKQDESGMPNNRFLAERTGGTYSTLKVQPAELEDSGVYFCASSQSPGTGNGYTFGSGTRLTVV.

V and J are TRBV25-1 and TRBJ2-1; unclear D gene. This CDR3 has 15 residues. The V and J ends lost 2 bases and 4 bases respectively, with 12 bases between them. Germline V CDR1 and CDR2: MGHDK, SYGVNS. The CDR3 region has the DNA TGTGCCAGCAGTGAAGTTGGTCAGGCGTACAATGAGCAGTTCTTC. Its translation is CASSEVGQAYNEQFF.